Below are 4 T cell receptor beta chains sequenced from a single sample in a study of cytomegalovirus exposure and HLA in healthy donors (TCRdb year 2017). The method behind the library was the immunoSEQ multiplex PCR assay. For the multiplex PCR, a mixture combining 60 forward primers for TCR Vbeta segments and 13 reverse primers for TCR Jbeta segments was used. TCRdb limited this immuneACCESS table to in-frame rearrangements with V and J called. A share of clones is missing; checked studies link under half to unresolved V genes, and the rest is unexplained. The table for this sample lists approximately 75,000 clones; around three quarters of them were counted only once. The ten largest clones represent 1.1% of the sample. Sequencing was carried out using PBMCs. The receptors shown here come from a male donor in good health and CMV-seronegative.

This clone was found once. The chain employs TRBV27 and TRBJ1-6; D is uncertain. Germline CDR1 reads MNHEY; CDR2 reads SMNVEV (reference sequence). This CDR3 spans 15 amino acids. V lost 7 bases and J 1 base, leaving 11 bases between the germline ends. The CDR3 region has the DNA TGTGCCAGCAACAAACACAGATCCTATAATTCACCCCTCCACTTT. Its translation is CASNKHRSYNSPLHF.

The rearrangement links TRBV2 to TRBJ1-2; 7 positions match TRBD1. Germline CDR1 is SNHLY and CDR2 is FYNNEI. CDR3 length: 13 residues. Trimming took 5 bases from V and 3 from J; bases not matched to a gene: 3. CDR3 sequence: CASSQDRDYGYTF. CDR3 DNA sequence: TGTGCCAGCAGTCAAGACAGGGACTATGGCTACACCTTC.

A word on this clone: Other DNA sequences in the same sample also yield this CDR3. The chain uses TRBV2 and TRBJ1-1, with unresolved D. This CDR3 has 13 amino acids. Trimming left V 6 bases short and J 2 bases short, with 10 bases between. CDR1 is SNHLY and CDR2 is FYNNEI in the germline V gene. The CDR3 spells CASRGQVNTEAFF. CDR3 bases: TGTGCCAGCAGGGGTCAGGTTAACACTGAAGCTTTCTTT.

The CDR3 loop reads CASRTGTEATGELFF. The CDR3 DNA reads as TGTGCCAGCAGGACCGGGACAGAAGCCACCGGGGAGCTGTTTTTT. The rearrangement links TRBV27 to TRBJ2-2, with 7 bases identical to TRBD1. The CDR3 covers 15 residues. Germline V gene lookup returns CDR1 MNHEY and CDR2 SMNVEV (reference sequence). V was clipped by 6 bases and J by 4 bases; unmatched bases: 8.